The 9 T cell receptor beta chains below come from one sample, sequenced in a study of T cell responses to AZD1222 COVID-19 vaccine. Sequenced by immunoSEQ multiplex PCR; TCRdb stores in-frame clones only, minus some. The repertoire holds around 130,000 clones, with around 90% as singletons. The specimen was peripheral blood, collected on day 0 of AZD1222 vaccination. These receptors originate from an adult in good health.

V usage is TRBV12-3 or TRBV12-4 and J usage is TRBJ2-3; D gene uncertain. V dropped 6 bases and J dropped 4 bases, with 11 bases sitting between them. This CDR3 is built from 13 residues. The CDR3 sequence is CASSSPPPDTQYF. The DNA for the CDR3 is TGTGCCAGCAGCTCTCCTCCGCCAGATACGCAGTATTTT.

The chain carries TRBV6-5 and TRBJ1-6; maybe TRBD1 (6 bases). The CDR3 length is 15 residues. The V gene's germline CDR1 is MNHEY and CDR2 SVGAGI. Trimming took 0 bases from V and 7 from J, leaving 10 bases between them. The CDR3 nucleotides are TGTGCCAGCAGTTACTCGATGGACAGCAATTCACCCCTCCACTTT. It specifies CASSYSMDSNSPLHF.

This CDR3 reads CASSSGTGQYNEQFF. In DNA form, the CDR3 reads TGCGCCAGCAGCTCCGGGACAGGGCAATACAATGAGCAGTTCTTC. This rearrangement joins TRBV5-1 to TRBJ2-1; 9 nucleotides line up with TRBD1. Trimming removed 3 bases from V and 4 bases from J; junction bases left unmatched: 5. Germline CDR1 and CDR2: SGHRS and YFSETQ. The CDR3 loop spans 15 amino acids.

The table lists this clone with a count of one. The CDR3 DNA is TGTGCCAGCCGGGGGGGGGCCAGGTACGAGCAGTACTTC. It encodes CASRGGARYEQYF. This rearrangement joins TRBV28 to TRBJ2-7, with 8 bases identical to TRBD2. With V trimmed by 8 bases and J by 4 bases, 7 bases remained unmatched. Germline CDR1 MDHEN, CDR2 SYDVKM. The CDR3 has 13 amino acids.

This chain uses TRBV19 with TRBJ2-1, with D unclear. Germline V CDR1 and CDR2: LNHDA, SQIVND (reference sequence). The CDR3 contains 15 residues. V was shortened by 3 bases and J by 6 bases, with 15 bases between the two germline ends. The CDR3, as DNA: TGTGCCAGTAGTATCCTGACGACATTTCGCAATGAGCAGTTCTTC. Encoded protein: CASSILTTFRNEQFF.

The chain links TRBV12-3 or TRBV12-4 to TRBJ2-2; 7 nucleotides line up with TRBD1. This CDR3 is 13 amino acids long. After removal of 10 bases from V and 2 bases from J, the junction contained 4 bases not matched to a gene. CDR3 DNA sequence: TGTGCCACAAAAGGGGGCAACACCGGGGAGCTGTTTTTT. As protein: CATKGGNTGELFF.

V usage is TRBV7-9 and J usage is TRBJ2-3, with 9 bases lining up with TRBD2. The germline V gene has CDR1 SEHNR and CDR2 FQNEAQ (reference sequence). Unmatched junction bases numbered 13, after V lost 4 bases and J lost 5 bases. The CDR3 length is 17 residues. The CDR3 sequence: CASSSTEGAGGRDTQYF. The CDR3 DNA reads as TGTGCCAGCAGCTCAACGGAGGGCGCGGGGGGGCGAGATACGCAGTATTTT.

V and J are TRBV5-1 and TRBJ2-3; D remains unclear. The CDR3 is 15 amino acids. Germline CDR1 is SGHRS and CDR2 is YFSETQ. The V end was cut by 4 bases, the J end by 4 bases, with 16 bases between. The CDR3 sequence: CASSPDGFRSDTQYF. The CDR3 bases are TGCGCCAGCAGCCCGGATGGCTTCCGCTCAGATACGCAGTATTTT.

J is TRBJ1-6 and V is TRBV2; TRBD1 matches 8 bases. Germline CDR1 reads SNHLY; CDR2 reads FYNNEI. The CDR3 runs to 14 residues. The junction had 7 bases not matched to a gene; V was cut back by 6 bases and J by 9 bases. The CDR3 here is CASSGGQGSSPLHF. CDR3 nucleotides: TGTGCCAGCAGCGGTGGACAGGGAAGTTCACCCCTCCACTTT.